Presented here are 5 T cell receptor beta chains from one specimen sequenced in a study of T cell responses to AZD1222 COVID-19 vaccine. Profiled with immunoSEQ multiplex PCR; TCRdb holds only in-frame clones, not every one. The data show over 110,000 clones, 90% to 95% seen once. This sample comprised peripheral blood, obtained on day 0 of AZD1222 vaccination. Receptor source: an adult in good health.

This clone was counted a single time. The genes are TRBV13 and TRBJ2-3; 9 nucleotides line up with TRBD2. Germline CDR1 reads PRHDT; CDR2 reads FYEKMQ (reference sequence). The J segment lost 4 bases and the V segment lost 4 bases, leaving 9 bases of the junction unmatched. This CDR3 comprises 16 residues. The CDR3 reads CASSSYGTSLSDTQYF. CDR3 nucleotides: TGTGCCAGCAGCTCCTACGGGACTAGCTTGTCAGATACGCAGTATTTT.

In this sample, this clone turned up once. The chain uses TRBV6-2 or TRBV6-3 and TRBJ1-2; D not certain. Germline assignment: CDR1 MNHEY and CDR2 SVGEGT. Trimming removed 2 bases from V and 2 bases from J, with 12 bases in between. The CDR3 has 15 amino acids. The CDR3 DNA reads TGTGCCAGCAGTTACGATGATGGCGCAAACTATGGCTACACCTTC. It is translated as CASSYDDGANYGYTF.

This chain joins TRBV6-5 and TRBJ1-6; D is perhaps TRBD1 (6 bases). V shed 8 bases and J shed 8 bases, with 19 bases lying between them. The CDR3 has 15 amino acids. Germline V gene data show CDR1 as MNHEY and CDR2 as SVGAGI. CDR3 nucleotide sequence: TGTGCCAGCCGGGCCCACGGGGGCGATGATTCACCCCTCCACTTT. This sequence encodes CASRAHGGDDSPLHF.

Here the CDR3 reads CASSLPSLREQYF. The CDR3 DNA reads as TGTGCCAGCAGCTTGCCGAGTCTACGGGAGCAGTACTTC. The chain combines TRBV5-6 with TRBJ2-7; unclear D gene. The CDR3 covers 13 residues. Trimming left V 1 base short and J 7 bases short, with 12 bases between. Germline CDR1 is SGHDT and CDR2 is YYEEEE. The full variable domain, completed using reference TRBV5-6 and TRBJ2-7, is DAGVTQSPTHLIKTRGQQVTLRCSPKSGHDTVSWYQQALGQGPQFIFQYYEEEERQRGNFPDRFSGHQFPNYSSELNVNALLLGDSALYLCASSLPSLREQYFGPGTRLTVT.

The V call is TRBV2, the J call TRBJ1-6; the D gene is possibly TRBD1 (5 bases). V was clipped by 7 bases and J by 7 bases, with 20 bases between them. This CDR3 region has 16 residues. Looked up from germline, CDR1 is SNHLY and CDR2 is FYNNEI. CDR3 amino acids: CASTVPGQGENSPLHF. CDR3 bases: TGTGCCAGCACCGTCCCGGGGCAGGGAGAGAATTCACCCCTCCACTTT.